The 23 T cell receptor beta chains reported below all come from one sample, sequenced in a study of response to subunit inactivated influenza vaccine. Via MiXCR, TCRdb re-called the RT-PCR reads, giving one row per CDR3 protein. The profile shows about 700,000 distinct CDR3 sequences, 14% of them singletons. The sequencing here drew on PBMCs from blood, taken less than 15 days before vaccination. The origin of the receptors is a man between 50 and 59 years old who received an inactivated influenza vaccine.

There are many counts of this clonotype. The rearrangement uses TRBV12-3 or TRBV12-4 and TRBJ1-3; D is possibly TRBD1 (6 bases). The CDR3 length is 16 residues. V gave up 5 bases and J gave up 0 bases, with 14 bases separating them. The CDR3 DNA is TGTGCCAGCAGTGTCGGGGGCGGGAGCTCTGGAAACACCATATATTTT. It specifies CASSVGGGSSGNTIYF.

The chain has TRBV4-2 and TRBJ1-6; TRBD1 is a possible D gene (6 bases). This CDR3 has 16 residues. V was shortened by 0 bases and J by 10 bases, with 16 bases between the two germline ends. Germline-derived CDR1 and CDR2 are LGHNA and YNFKEQ. The CDR3 sequence is CASSQEVTTGHSPLHF. In DNA form, the CDR3 reads TGTGCCAGCAGCCAAGAAGTCACCACGGGACACTCACCCCTCCACTTT.

This chain joins TRBV3-1 and TRBJ2-1; 15 nucleotides line up with TRBD2. Germline CDR1 LGHDT, CDR2 YNNKEL (reference sequence). The CDR3 is 18 residues long. After removal of 4 bases from V and 6 bases from J, the junction contained 10 bases not matched to a gene. As DNA, the CDR3 is TGTGCCAGCAGCCTGGGACTAGCGGGGGGTTCGGGACCCAATGAGCAGTTCTTC. Translating it yields CASSLGLAGGSGPNEQFF.

This clonotype was observed at least ten times. The CDR3 sequence: CASSPSGTVYGYTF. For the CDR3, the DNA is TGTGCCAGCAGTCCAAGTGGGACAGTCTATGGCTACACCTTC. The chain links TRBV12-3 or TRBV12-4 to TRBJ1-2; the match to TRBD1 covers 7 bases. This CDR3 comprises 14 residues. J was trimmed by 4 bases and V by 5 bases; bases with no gene match: 7.

The V and J genes are TRBV27 and TRBJ1-1; 7 nucleotides agree with TRBD1. V lost 5 bases, J lost 5 bases, and 8 bases stayed unmatched. The germline V gene encodes CDR1 MNHEY and CDR2 SMNVEV (reference sequence). The CDR3 is made up of 14 amino acids. CDR3 nucleotides: TGTGCCAGCAGTCCGACAGGGAGAGGAACTGAAGCTTTCTTT. Protein: CASSPTGRGTEAFF.

This clonotype was seen only a few times. The gene calls are TRBV28 and TRBJ1-1, with a possible D match to TRBD1 (5 bases). Germline V CDR1 and CDR2: MDHEN, SYDVKM. The CDR3 is 12 residues long. The V end lost 5 bases, the J end lost 10 bases, and 14 bases lay between the germline ends. CDR3 sequence reads: CASSESGIRAFF. CDR3 nucleotides: TGTGCCAGCAGTGAGTCAGGGATACGAGCTTTCTTT.

A note on this clonotype: Germline is not matched at one junction end, which may reflect a read error. The V call is TRBV20-1, the J call TRBJ2-1; D perhaps matches TRBD2 (6 bases). This CDR3 spans 16 amino acids. Germline V gene data show CDR1 as DFQATT and CDR2 as SNEGSKA (reference sequence). Written as DNA, the CDR3 is TGCAGTGCGAGAGCAAGCGGGTCCATCTCCTACAATGAGCAGTTCTTC. Its translation is CSARASGSISYNEQFF.

In its sample, this clonotype was seen a few times. The V call is TRBV14, the J call TRBJ2-3; possibly TRBD1 for D (6 bases). V was cut by 2 bases and J by 9 bases, with 12 bases left in between. The CDR3 has 13 residues. From germline, CDR1 is SGHDN and CDR2 FVKESK. The chain's CDR3 is CASSQLQGATQYF. CDR3 DNA: TGTGCCAGCAGCCAACTACAGGGCGCCACGCAGTATTTT.

V is TRBV3-1 and J is TRBJ2-7, with no clear D. Looked up from germline, CDR1 is LGHDT and CDR2 is YNNKEL (reference sequence). The CDR3 contains 15 residues. Deletions cut 0 bases from V and 2 bases from J, with 11 bases between. CDR3 DNA: TGTGCCAGCAGCCAAGATGGTCCCCCTGCCTACGAGCAGTACTTC. This sequence encodes CASSQDGPPAYEQYF.

This clonotype was recorded a few times. This chain joins TRBV7-2 and TRBJ2-1; no reliable D call. CDR1 and CDR2 (germline): SGHTA, FQGNSA. V lost 1 base and J lost 9, with 16 bases in between. The CDR3 runs 15 residues. The chain's CDR3 is CASSLVVVAFGEQFF. The DNA for the CDR3 is TGTGCCAGCAGCTTAGTTGTAGTAGCCTTCGGTGAGCAGTTCTTC.

The rearrangement joins TRBV7-2 to TRBJ2-5; TRBD1 agrees at 7 bases. This CDR3 spans 15 amino acids. With V trimmed by 6 bases and J by 5 bases, 12 bases remained unmatched. Germline V gene data show CDR1 as SGHTA and CDR2 as FQGNSA. DNA for the CDR3: TGTGCCAGCAGTCTAACGATCGTACAGGGGGAGACCCAGTACTTC. The encoded protein is CASSLTIVQGETQYF.

This clonotype was detected a few times. The chain joins TRBV9 to TRBJ2-3; possibly TRBD1 or TRBD2 for D (6 bases each). The germline V gene has CDR1 SGDLS and CDR2 YYNGEE. The CDR3 loop spans 16 amino acids. Trimming cost V 2 bases and J 4 bases, with 17 bases left between them. The CDR3 spells CASSVGGPGFADTQYF. DNA for the CDR3: TGTGCCAGCAGCGTGGGGGGCCCCGGGTTCGCAGATACGCAGTATTTT. Using reference TRBV9 and TRBJ2-3 for the parts outside the CDR3, the full variable domain is DSGVTQTPKHLITATGQRVTLRCSPRSGDLSVYWYQQSLDQGLQFLIQYYNGEERAKGNILERFSAQQFPDLHSELNLSSLELGDSALYFCASSVGGPGFADTQYFGPGTRLTVL.

The chain uses TRBV10-3 and TRBJ1-6, with D possibly being TRBD1 (6 bases). Germline V gene data show CDR1 as ENHRY and CDR2 as SYGVKD. The CDR3 is made up of 15 amino acids. Trimming stripped 6 bases from V and 5 bases from J, with 14 bases between. The CDR3 DNA is TGTGCCATCAGGGGGGACATCAGTCATAATTCACCCCTCCACTTT. This sequence encodes CAIRGDISHNSPLHF.

This clonotype was seen more than once but under ten times. V and J are TRBV7-8 and TRBJ1-4; D ambiguous. Germline CDR1 and CDR2: SGHVS and FQNEAQ. V lost 3 bases and J lost 5, with 7 bases in between. CDR3 length equals 13 residues. The CDR3, as DNA: TGTGCCAGCAGCTTTGGGAAGAATGAAAAACTGTTTTTT. Amino acids: CASSFGKNEKLFF.

This chain's CDR3 is CSARTPFPSGDGELFF. The CDR3 nucleotides read TGCAGTGCTAGGACCCCATTCCCTAGCGGGGACGGGGAGCTGTTTTTT. The chain employs TRBV20-1 and TRBJ2-2; 9 positions agree with TRBD2. The CDR3 covers 16 residues. Germline-derived CDR1 and CDR2 are DFQATT and SNEGSKA (reference sequence). The V gene end was trimmed by 3 bases and the J gene end by 7 bases; junction bases not matched to a gene: 12.

The chain combines TRBV19 with TRBJ1-5; D is uncertain. This CDR3 has 13 amino acids. V was trimmed by 1 base and J by 5 bases, leaving 6 bases between them. CDR1 is LNHDA, CDR2 SQIVND, per germline (reference sequence). CDR3 region: CASSIGSDQPQHF. The CDR3 nucleotides are TGTGCCAGTAGTATAGGCTCAGATCAGCCCCAGCATTTT.

This clonotype was counted ten times or more. The chain couples TRBV5-1 to TRBJ1-1; perhaps TRBD1 as D (6 bases). CDR1 is SGHRS and CDR2 is YFSETQ in the germline V gene. This CDR3 comprises 12 residues. V lost 4 bases to trimming and J lost 4 bases, with 8 bases between them. Here the CDR3 DNA reads TGCGCCAGCAGCGTCAGGGGCACTGAAGCTTTCTTT. Translated: CASSVRGTEAFF. Complete variable domain (other parts from reference TRBV5-1 and TRBJ1-1): KAGVTQTPRYLIKTRGQQVTLSCSPISGHRSVSWYQQTPGQGLQFLFEYFSETQRNKGNFPGRFSGRQFSNSRSEMNVSTLELGDSALYLCASSVRGTEAFFGQGTRLTVV.

The chain is built from TRBV30 and TRBJ2-1; unclear D gene. Between the trimmed V and J ends, which lost 2 bases and 4 bases, there was a span of 9 bases. Germline CDR1 reads GTSNPN; CDR2 reads SVGIG (reference sequence). The CDR3 totals 13 residues. CDR3 protein: CAWSTSRYNEQFF. The CDR3 coding sequence is TGTGCCTGGAGTACCAGCAGGTACAATGAGCAGTTCTTC. Full variable domain (outside the CDR3, taken from reference TRBV30 and TRBJ2-1): SQTIHQWPATLVQPVGSPLSLECTVEGTSNPNLYWYRQAAGRGLQLLFYSVGIGQISSEVPQNLSASRPQDRQFILSSKKLLLSDSGFYLCAWSTSRYNEQFFGPGTRLTVL.

The chain employs TRBV18 and TRBJ2-1; 9 bases fit TRBD2. The CDR3 has 17 residues. CDR1 KGHSH and CDR2 LQKENI come from the germline V gene. Trimming removed 3 bases from V and 7 bases from J; junction bases left unmatched: 13. The CDR3 bases are TGTGCCAGCTCACCCGGACCCGGGACTAGCACGTCGAATGAGCAGTTCTTC. Residues: CASSPGPGTSTSNEQFF.

The table lists this clonotype with a few counts. For the CDR3, the DNA is TGCAGTGCTAGCGTCGGGCACGGCCGCAATCAGCCCCAGCATTTT. Translated, it gives CSASVGHGRNQPQHF. This chain connects TRBV20-1 to TRBJ1-5; no reliable D call. The CDR3 contains 15 residues. V was pared by 3 bases and J by 2 bases, with 14 bases between. Germline CDR1 DFQATT, CDR2 SNEGSKA (reference sequence).

The rearrangement uses TRBV25-1 and TRBJ2-7, with D uncertain. Per the germline V gene, CDR1 is MGHDK and CDR2 is SYGVNS. CDR3 length: 12 amino acids. V was pared by 2 bases and J by 5 bases, with 7 bases between. The CDR3, as DNA: TGTGCCAGCAGTGAAAGGCCCGACGAGCAGTACTTC. As protein: CASSERPDEQYF.

This clonotype has just a few counts. J is TRBJ2-5 and V is TRBV7-9; D gene ambiguous. The CDR3 contains 13 residues. CDR1 and CDR2 (germline): SEHNR, FQNEAQ (reference sequence). Deletions cut 2 bases from V and 5 bases from J, with 9 bases between. CDR3: CASSLLFAETQYF. CDR3 nucleotide sequence: TGTGCCAGCAGCTTATTGTTTGCGGAGACCCAGTACTTC.

This clonotype appeared many times. The chain combines TRBV12-3 or TRBV12-4 with TRBJ2-1, with TRBD2 identical over 12 bases. The CDR3 sequence is 15 residues long. Trimming removed 5 bases from V and 5 bases from J; junction bases left unmatched: 4. CDR3 residues: CASSRLAGDNNEQFF. DNA of the CDR3: TGTGCCAGCAGTCGACTAGCGGGGGATAACAATGAGCAGTTCTTC.